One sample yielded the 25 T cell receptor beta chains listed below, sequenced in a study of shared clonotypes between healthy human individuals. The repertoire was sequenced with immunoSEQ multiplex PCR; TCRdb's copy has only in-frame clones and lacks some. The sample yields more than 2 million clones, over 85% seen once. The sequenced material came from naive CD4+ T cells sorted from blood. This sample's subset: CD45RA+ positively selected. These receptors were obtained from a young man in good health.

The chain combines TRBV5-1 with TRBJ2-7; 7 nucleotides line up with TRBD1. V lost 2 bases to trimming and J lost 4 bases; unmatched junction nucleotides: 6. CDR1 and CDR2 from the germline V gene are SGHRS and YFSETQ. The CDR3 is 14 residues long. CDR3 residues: CASSFQGEMYEQYF. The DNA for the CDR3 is TGCGCCAGCAGCTTTCAGGGGGAGATGTACGAGCAGTACTTC.

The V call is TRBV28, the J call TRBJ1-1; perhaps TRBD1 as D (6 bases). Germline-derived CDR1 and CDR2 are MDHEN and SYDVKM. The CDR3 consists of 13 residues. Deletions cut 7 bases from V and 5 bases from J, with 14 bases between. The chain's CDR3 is CASILGGRTEAFF. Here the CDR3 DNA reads TGTGCCAGCATCCTAGGGGGGCGAACTGAAGCTTTCTTT.

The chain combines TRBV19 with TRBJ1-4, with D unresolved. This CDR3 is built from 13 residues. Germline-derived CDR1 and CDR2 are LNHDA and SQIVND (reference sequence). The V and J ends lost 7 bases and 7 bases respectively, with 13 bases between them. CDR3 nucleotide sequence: TGTGCCAGTACCCCCAACGGCGGTGAAAAACTGTTTTTT. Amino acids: CASTPNGGEKLFF.

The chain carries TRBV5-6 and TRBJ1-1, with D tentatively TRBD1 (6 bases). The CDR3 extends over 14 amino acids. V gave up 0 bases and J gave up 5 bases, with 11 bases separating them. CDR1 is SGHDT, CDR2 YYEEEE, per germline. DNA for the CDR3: TGTGCCAGCAGCTTGGGGTTTGGACAGACTGAAGCTTTCTTT. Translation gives CASSLGFGQTEAFF.

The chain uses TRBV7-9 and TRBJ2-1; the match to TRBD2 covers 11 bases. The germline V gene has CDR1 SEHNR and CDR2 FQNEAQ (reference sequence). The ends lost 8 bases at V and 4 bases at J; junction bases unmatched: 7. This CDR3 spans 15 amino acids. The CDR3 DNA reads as TGTGCCAGCCTAGCACTAGCGGGAGTTTACAATGAGCAGTTCTTC. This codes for CASLALAGVYNEQFF.

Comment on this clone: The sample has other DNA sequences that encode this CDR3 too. The CDR3 here is CASSYGRFNEKLFF. As DNA, the CDR3 is TGTGCCAGCAGTTACGGACGCTTTAATGAAAAACTGTTTTTT. The gene calls are TRBV6-5 and TRBJ1-4; D remains ambiguous. This CDR3 is built from 14 residues. Germline CDR1 MNHEY, CDR2 SVGAGI. Trimming stripped 2 bases from V and 4 bases from J, with 8 bases between.

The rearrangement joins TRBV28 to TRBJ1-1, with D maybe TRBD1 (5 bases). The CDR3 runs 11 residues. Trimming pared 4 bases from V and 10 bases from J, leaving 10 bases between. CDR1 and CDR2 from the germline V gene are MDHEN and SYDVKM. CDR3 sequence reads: CASSSGGSAFF. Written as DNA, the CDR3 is TGTGCCAGCAGTTCGGGGGGTTCAGCTTTCTTT.

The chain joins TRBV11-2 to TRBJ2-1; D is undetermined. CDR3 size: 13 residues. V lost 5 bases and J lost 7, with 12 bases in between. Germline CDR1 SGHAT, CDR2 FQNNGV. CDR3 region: CASSTRLGNEQFF. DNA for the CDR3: TGTGCCAGCAGCACCCGTTTAGGGAATGAGCAGTTCTTC.

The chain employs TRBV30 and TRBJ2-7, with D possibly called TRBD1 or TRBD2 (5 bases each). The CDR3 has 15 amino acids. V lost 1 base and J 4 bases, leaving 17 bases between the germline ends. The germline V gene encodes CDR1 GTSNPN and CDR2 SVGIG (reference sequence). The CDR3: CAWSESGTWNYEQYF. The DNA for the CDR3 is TGTGCCTGGAGTGAATCCGGGACCTGGAATTACGAGCAGTACTTC.

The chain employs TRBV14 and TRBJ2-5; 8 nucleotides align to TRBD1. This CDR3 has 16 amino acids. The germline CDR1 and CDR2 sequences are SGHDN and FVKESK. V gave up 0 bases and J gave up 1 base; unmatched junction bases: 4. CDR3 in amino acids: CASSQETGTGQETQYF. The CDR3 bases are TGTGCCAGCAGCCAAGAGACCGGGACAGGCCAAGAGACCCAGTACTTC.

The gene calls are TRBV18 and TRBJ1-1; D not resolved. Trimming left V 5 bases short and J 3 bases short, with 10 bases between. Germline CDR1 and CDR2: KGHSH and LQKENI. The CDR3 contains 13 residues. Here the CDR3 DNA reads TGTGCCAGCTCATATACAGAGTACACTGAAGCTTTCTTT. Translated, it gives CASSYTEYTEAFF.

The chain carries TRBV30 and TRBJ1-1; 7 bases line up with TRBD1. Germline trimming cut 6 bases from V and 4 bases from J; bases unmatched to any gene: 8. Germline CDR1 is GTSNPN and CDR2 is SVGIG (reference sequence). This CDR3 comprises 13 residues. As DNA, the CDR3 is TGTGCCTGCGTCAGGGCAGGGGGCACTGAAGCTTTCTTT. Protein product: CACVRAGGTEAFF.

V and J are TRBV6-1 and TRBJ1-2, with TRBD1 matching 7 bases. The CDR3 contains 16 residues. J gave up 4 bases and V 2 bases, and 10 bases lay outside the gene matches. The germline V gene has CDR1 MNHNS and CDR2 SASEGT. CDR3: CASSEHKGQIVYGYTF. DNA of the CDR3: TGTGCCAGCAGTGAACACAAGGGACAGATAGTCTATGGCTACACCTTC.

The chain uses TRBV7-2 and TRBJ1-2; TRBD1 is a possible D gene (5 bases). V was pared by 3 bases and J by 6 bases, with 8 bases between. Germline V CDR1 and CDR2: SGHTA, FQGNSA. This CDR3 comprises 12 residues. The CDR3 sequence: CASSFRVHGYTF. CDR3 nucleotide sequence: TGTGCCAGCAGCTTCAGGGTTCATGGCTACACCTTC.

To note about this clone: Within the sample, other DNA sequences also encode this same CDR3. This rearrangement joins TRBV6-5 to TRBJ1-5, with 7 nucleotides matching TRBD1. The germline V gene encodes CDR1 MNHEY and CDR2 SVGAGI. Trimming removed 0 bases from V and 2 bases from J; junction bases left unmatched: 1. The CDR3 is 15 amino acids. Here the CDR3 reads CASSYSGQGNQPQHF. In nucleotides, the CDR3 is TGTGCCAGCAGTTACTCCGGACAGGGCAATCAGCCCCAGCATTTT.

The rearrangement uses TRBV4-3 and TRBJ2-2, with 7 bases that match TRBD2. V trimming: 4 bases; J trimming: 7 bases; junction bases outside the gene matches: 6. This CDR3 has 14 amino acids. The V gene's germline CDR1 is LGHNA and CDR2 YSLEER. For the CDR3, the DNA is TGCGCCAGCAGCCGGACTAGGGGAGGCGGGGAGCTGTTTTTT. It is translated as CASSRTRGGGELFF.

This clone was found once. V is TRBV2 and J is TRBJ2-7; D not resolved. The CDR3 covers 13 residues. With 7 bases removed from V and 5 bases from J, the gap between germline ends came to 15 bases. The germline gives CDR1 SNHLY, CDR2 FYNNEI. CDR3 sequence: CASTVRSGHEQYF. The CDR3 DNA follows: TGTGCCAGCACAGTCAGGTCAGGCCACGAGCAGTACTTC.

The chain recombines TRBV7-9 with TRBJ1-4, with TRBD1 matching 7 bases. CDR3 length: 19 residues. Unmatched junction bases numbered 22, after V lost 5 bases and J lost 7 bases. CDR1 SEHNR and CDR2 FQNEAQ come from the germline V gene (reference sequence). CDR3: CASSLQRSTGVDLPEKLFF. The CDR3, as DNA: TGTGCCAGCAGCCTTCAGCGTTCTACAGGGGTGGACTTACCTGAAAAACTGTTTTTT.

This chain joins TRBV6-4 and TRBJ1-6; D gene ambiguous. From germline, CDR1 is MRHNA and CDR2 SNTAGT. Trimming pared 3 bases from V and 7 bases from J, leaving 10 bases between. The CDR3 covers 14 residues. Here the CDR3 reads CASSEGLFNSPLHF. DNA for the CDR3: TGTGCCAGCAGTGAAGGTCTGTTCAATTCACCCCTCCACTTT.

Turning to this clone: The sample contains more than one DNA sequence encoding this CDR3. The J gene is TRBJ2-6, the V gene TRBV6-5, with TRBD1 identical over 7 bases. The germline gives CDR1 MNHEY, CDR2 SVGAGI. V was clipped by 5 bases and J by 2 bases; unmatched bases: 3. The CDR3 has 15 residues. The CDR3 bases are TGTGCCAGCAGTCGAGGGGGCGCTGGGGCCAACGTCCTGACTTTC. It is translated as CASSRGGAGANVLTF.

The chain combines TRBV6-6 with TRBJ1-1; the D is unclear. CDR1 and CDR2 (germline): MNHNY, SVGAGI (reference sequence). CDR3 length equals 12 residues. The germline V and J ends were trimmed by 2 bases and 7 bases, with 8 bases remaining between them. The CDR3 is CASSYGDFEAFF. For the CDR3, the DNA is TGTGCCAGCAGTTACGGAGATTTTGAAGCTTTCTTT.

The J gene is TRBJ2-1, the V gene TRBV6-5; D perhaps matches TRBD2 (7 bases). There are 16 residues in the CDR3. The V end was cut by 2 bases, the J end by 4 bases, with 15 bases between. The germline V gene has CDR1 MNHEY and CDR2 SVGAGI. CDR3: CASSYSRGGLYNEQFF. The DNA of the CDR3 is TGTGCCAGCAGTTACAGTAGGGGGGGACTTTACAATGAGCAGTTCTTC.

The CDR3 sequence: CASSLVEGIYGYTF. CDR3 sequence (DNA): TGTGCCAGCAGCTTAGTAGAGGGGATCTATGGCTACACCTTC. V gene TRBV11-2 combines with J gene TRBJ1-2, with D possibly being TRBD1 (5 bases). V dropped 1 base and J dropped 4 bases, with 10 bases sitting between them. The CDR3 runs to 14 residues. Germline loops: CDR1 SGHAT, CDR2 FQNNGV. Supplemented by reference TRBV11-2 and TRBJ1-2, the full variable domain reads EAGVAQSPRYKIIEKRQSVAFWCNPISGHATLYWYQQILGQGPKLLIQFQNNGVVDDSQLPKDRFSAERLKGVDSTLKIQPAKLEDSAVYLCASSLVEGIYGYTFGSGTRLTVV.

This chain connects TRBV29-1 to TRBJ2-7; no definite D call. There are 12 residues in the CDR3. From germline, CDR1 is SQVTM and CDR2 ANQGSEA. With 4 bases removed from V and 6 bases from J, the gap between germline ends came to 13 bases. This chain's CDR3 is CSVADVPSEQYF. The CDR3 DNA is TGCAGCGTTGCTGACGTCCCCTCCGAGCAGTACTTC.

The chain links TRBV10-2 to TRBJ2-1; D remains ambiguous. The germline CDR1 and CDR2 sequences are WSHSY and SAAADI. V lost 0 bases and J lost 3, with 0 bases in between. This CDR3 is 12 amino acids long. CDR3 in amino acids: CASSESYNEQFF. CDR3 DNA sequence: TGCGCCAGCAGTGAGTCCTACAATGAGCAGTTCTTC.